The 3 T cell receptor beta chains in this list originate from one sample, sequenced in a study of OX40 agonist ivuxolimab in advanced cancers. Using immunoSEQ multiplex PCR, the repertoire was profiled, and TCRdb retains in-frame clones only, with some absent. Among under 85,000 clones, around 90% were seen once, and the ten largest hold roughly 0.22%. The sequenced sample was CD4+ or CD8+ T cells sorted from blood, obtained in a trial of the OX40 agonist ivuxolimab. Receptors were obtained from an adult with an advanced solid tumor such as melanoma, head and neck, liver or kidney cancer.

In its sample, this clone was seen a few times. As DNA, the CDR3 is TGCGCCAGCAGCCCTCGGGGGGGGGCGGACACTGAAGCTTTCTTT. It is translated as CASSPRGGADTEAFF. This chain uses TRBV5-1 with TRBJ1-1, with a weak D call TRBD1 (6 bases). The germline CDR1 and CDR2 sequences are SGHRS and YFSETQ. CDR3 size: 15 residues. With 4 bases removed from V and 3 bases from J, the gap between germline ends came to 16 bases.

The rearrangement uses TRBV4-1 and TRBJ2-5; no reliable D call. V lost 4 bases to trimming and J lost 5 bases, with 11 bases between them. This CDR3 comprises 13 residues. CDR1 and CDR2 (germline): MGHRA, YSYEKL. Here the CDR3 DNA reads TGCGCCAGCAGCCTGATACCCCCGGAGACCCAGTACTTC. Amino acids: CASSLIPPETQYF.

This clone showed up just once. DNA for the CDR3: TGTGCCACCAGCAGTCGCTTGGCGGGCCCGGCGGTAGATACGCAGTATTTT. Translation gives CATSSRLAGPAVDTQYF. This rearrangement joins TRBV15 to TRBJ2-3; D is possibly TRBD2 (5 bases). The CDR3 is 17 residues long. Germline V CDR1 and CDR2: LNHNV, YYDKDF (reference sequence). V shed 3 bases and J shed 5 bases, with 21 bases lying between them.